The clone carrying this TCR beta chain was seen many times. Its antigen is not known. The time point: newly diagnosed GD, antithyroid drugs for less than 3 months. PBMC-extracted RNA yielded the TCR library. Through Arm-PCR of CDR3 regions and iRepertoire HTBI primers, TCR beta libraries were built. TCRdb used MiXCR to reprocess the multiplex PCR reads, holding one entry per CDR3 protein. Here the sample spans 400,000 to 500,000 distinct CDR3 sequences, about 16% being singletons. The CDR3 sequence is 13 residues long. Between the trimmed V and J ends, which lost 0 bases and 6 bases, there was a span of 6 bases. CDR1 and CDR2 (germline): LGHNA, YSLEER. These data belong to a study of regulatory T cells in long-lasting Graves disease. Overall study: Prior antithyroid drug treatment in newly diagnosed Graves' patients lasted under 3 months.

Study-level findings and limits: Sample size was small, which may have lowered accuracy.

These records were also assigned to another study, of T cells in Graves' hyperthyroidism and ophthalmopathy. That study reports: Hyperthyroidism of Graves' type that showed no ophthalmopathy progression within 18 months was stable. The primer set for the first-round RT-PCR of the TCR CDR3 was HTBI.

The rearrangement uses TRBV4-3 and TRBJ1-5, with D uncertain. Specimen: peripheral blood mononuclear cells (PBMCs), collected at new diagnosis, from a patient treated with antithyroid drugs. This clonotype was sampled from a woman under 40 with Graves disease. Written as DNA, the CDR3 is TGCGCCAGCAGCCAAGATGGAGGTCAGCCCCAGCATTTT. It is translated as CASSQDGGQPQHF.